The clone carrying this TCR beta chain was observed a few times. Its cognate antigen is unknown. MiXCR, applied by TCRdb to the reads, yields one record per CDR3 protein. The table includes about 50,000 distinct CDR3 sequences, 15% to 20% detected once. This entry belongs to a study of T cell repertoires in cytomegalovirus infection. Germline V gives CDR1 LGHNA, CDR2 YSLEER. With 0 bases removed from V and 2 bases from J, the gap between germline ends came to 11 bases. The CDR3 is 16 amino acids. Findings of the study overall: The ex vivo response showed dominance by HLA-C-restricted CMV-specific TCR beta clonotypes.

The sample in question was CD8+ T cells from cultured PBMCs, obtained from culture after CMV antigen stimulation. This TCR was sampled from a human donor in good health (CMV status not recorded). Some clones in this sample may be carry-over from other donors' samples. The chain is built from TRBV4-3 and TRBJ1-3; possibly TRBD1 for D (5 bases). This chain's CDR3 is CASSQDRAGAGNTIYF. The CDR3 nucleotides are TGCGCCAGCAGCCAAGATCGGGCGGGGGCTGGAAACACCATATATTTT.